Sequencing of this T cell receptor (beta chain) was carried out in a study of T cell repertoires in cytomegalovirus infection. At the level of the study: The study used recently identified HLA-C-restricted and well-studied HLA-B-restricted CMV epitopes. The study, taken as a whole, reports: Cumulative public TCR beta family frequency identified carriers of CMV plus the relevant HLA.

Each CDR3 protein gets one entry after TCRdb re-called the reads with MiXCR. The repertoire holds some 920,000 distinct CDR3 sequences, with around 32% as singletons. V dropped 3 bases and J dropped 2; count of bases not matched to a gene: 12. Germline V gene lookup returns CDR1 KGHSH and CDR2 LQKENI. CDR3 size: 17 residues. On this clonotype itself: Antigen unknown.

This chain joins TRBV18 and TRBJ2-5; 7 positions match TRBD2. The clonotype originates from a human donor in good health (CMV status not recorded). Some clones in this sample may be carry-over from other donors' samples. The sample in question was cultured CD8+ T cells from PBMCs, obtained from culture after CMV antigen stimulation. In nucleotides, the CDR3 is TGTGCCAGCTCACCTTATGAACGGGGGGAACCTCAAGAGACCCAGTACTTC. Encoded protein: CASSPYERGEPQETQYF.